This TCR beta chain appears in the sequencing data of a study of blood T cell repertoires in COVID-19. About the research overall: COVID-19 samples from acute and convalescent phases originated in the United States, Italy and Spain. The cDNA or gDNA used as material had been derived from T cells, B-cell-depleted T cells, or PBMCs.

Source study methods: Estimation of nucleated cell counts relied on the amplification of reference gene primers. TCRdb keeps only in-frame clones here, not all; method: immunoSEQ multiplex PCR. That table is the source of V, J and clone size, and D and trimming were worked out from the DNA. The sample contains some 200,000 clones, 80% to 90% of which appear only once. Germline V gene sequence: CDR1 LNHDA, CDR2 SQIVND (reference sequence). Trimming at V came to 5 bases and at J to 3 bases, leaving 7 bases not matched to a gene. CDR3 length equals 15 residues. The rearrangement links TRBV19 to TRBJ1-2; 9 bases map to TRBD1. The sequencing sample was made of peripheral blood. This clonotype originated in a woman between 45 and 65 years old with acute or convalescent COVID-19. CDR3 loop: CASSPRNRGHYGYTF. The CDR3 DNA is TGTGCCAGTAGTCCGCGTAACAGGGGGCACTATGGCTACACCTTC.